This T cell receptor beta chain appears in the sequencing data of a study of beta chain features in type 1 diabetes. Study information: Across every sample, around 100,000,000 sorted cells were examined in total.

This clone has only a few counts. The antigen remains unidentified. The study's findings and limits: Any HLA-type effect on TCRB rearrangement remained unresolved here.

Reverse transcribing all isolated RNA meant expressed TCRB transcripts were sequenced. Sequencing used immunoSEQ multiplex PCR; TCRdb keeps in-frame clones, though not all of them. Among hundreds of thousands of clones listed, 30% were seen once. This CDR3 spans 16 amino acids. V lost 4 bases and J lost 1, with 14 bases in between. CDR1 is SEHNR, CDR2 FQNEAQ, per germline (reference sequence). V usage is TRBV7-9 and J usage is TRBJ2-1; D might be TRBD2 (5 bases). Sequencing was done on a sample of naive CD4+ T cells from blood. This TCR was recovered from a man between 18 and 35 years old in good health. As DNA, the CDR3 is TGTGCCAGCAGCTCCCTGGGAGCGGAGTCCTACAATGAGCAGTTCTTC. The encoded protein is CASSSLGAESYNEQFF.